The rows below give T cell receptor beta chains drawn from one sample of a study of early T cells in non-severe SARS-CoV-2 infection. TCRdb fed the 5' RACE reads into MiXCR, producing one record per CDR3 protein. The top ten hold around 7.3% of the sample, which has 70,000 or so distinct CDR3 sequences, about a tenth seen once. The sample was whole blood, taken at baseline. The receptor set was obtained from an adult who was a healthcare worker with PCR-confirmed SARS-CoV-2 infection or an uninfected control (not recorded which). Each CDR3 is given with its conserved first and last residue. A D gene is named only where the DNA matches it firmly. Some rows have no size entry. The others give once, few or many, or a class for an expanded clone.

CDR3	DNA	V	J	D	size
CAWNRGGSYEQYF	TGTGCCTGGAACCGAGGGGGATCCTACGAGCAGTACTTC	TRBV30	TRBJ2-7	NA	few
CASSYIGDKGQPQHF	TGTGCCAGCAGTTACATTGGGGATAAGGGACAGCCCCAGCATTTT	TRBV6-6	TRBJ1-5	NA	few
CSAPGQTLNEQYF	TGCAGTGCCCCGGGACAGACCCTGAACGAGCAGTACTTC	TRBV20-1	TRBJ2-7	TRBD1	many
CAISESWAGKNTEAFF	TGTGCCATCAGTGAGTCGTGGGCAGGGAAGAACACTGAAGCTTTCTTT	TRBV10-3	TRBJ1-1	NA	NA
CASSPSQRGNSPLHF	TGTGCCAGCAGCCCAAGTCAGAGGGGTAATTCACCCCTCCACTTT	TRBV7-2	TRBJ1-6	NA	NA
CASSRQSGGRHNTEAFF	TGTGCCAGCAGCCGACAAAGTGGGGGAAGGCACAACACTGAAGCTTTCTTT	TRBV7-2	TRBJ1-1	NA	few
CASSYSTGRYGYTF	TGTGCCAGCAGTTACTCGACAGGACGCTATGGCTACACCTTC	TRBV6-6	TRBJ1-2	NA	NA
CASTALNRNQPQHF	TGTGCCAGCACCGCCTTAAATCGCAATCAGCCCCAGCATTTT	TRBV12-3/TRBV12-4	TRBJ1-5	NA	many
CASAGWGAADTQYF	TGTGCCTCTGCCGGTTGGGGGGCCGCAGATACGCAGTATTTT	TRBV19	TRBJ2-3	NA	many
CASSLGTVSGELFF	TGTGCCAGCAGCTTAGGGACAGTATCCGGGGAGCTGTTTTTT	TRBV11-1	TRBJ2-2	NA	NA
CSPSLAGLSDTQYF	TGCAGTCCCTCCTTAGCGGGGTTATCAGATACGCAGTATTTT	TRBV20-1	TRBJ2-3	TRBD2	many
CASSSEDLRSQYF	TGCGCCAGCAGCTCGGAAGACTTGCGGTCCCAGTACTTC	TRBV5-1	TRBJ2-5	NA	many
CASRGGTSRAYNEQFF	TGTGCCAGCAGGGGCGGGACTTCCAGAGCCTACAATGAGCAGTTCTTC	TRBV2	TRBJ2-1	NA	many
CASSEGRNNSPLHF	TGTGCCAGCAGTGAAGGACGGAATAATTCACCCCTCCACTTT	TRBV2	TRBJ1-6	NA	NA
CASSLSSTGPYEQYF	TGTGCCAGCAGCCTTTCCTCAACCGGGCCATACGAGCAGTACTTC	TRBV7-2	TRBJ2-7	NA	few
CASSPFPGTEAFF	TGTGCCAGCAGCCCCTTCCCGGGGACTGAAGCTTTCTTT	TRBV7-3	TRBJ1-1	NA	few
CASSPGHRNTEAFF	TGTGCCAGCAGCCCTGGGCACAGGAACACTGAAGCTTTCTTT	TRBV9	TRBJ1-1	NA	NA
CAWSAGGLSTDTQYF	TGTGCCTGGTCGGCAGGGGGCCTTAGCACAGATACGCAGTATTTT	TRBV30	TRBJ2-3	TRBD1	many
CATSDLRGLTGELFF	TGTGCCACCAGTGATTTGCGAGGGTTGACCGGGGAGCTGTTTTTT	TRBV24-1	TRBJ2-2	NA	NA
CASSLARAGGNQPQHF	TGTGCCAGCAGTTTAGCCCGGGCAGGGGGCAATCAGCCCCAGCATTTT	TRBV28	TRBJ1-5	NA	NA
CASCKLGGDTQYF	TGTGCCAGCTGTAAGCTAGGGGGGGATACGCAGTATTTT	TRBV6-6	TRBJ2-3	NA	few
CSVPSYEQYF	TGCAGCGTCCCTTCGTACGAGCAGTACTTC	TRBV29-1	TRBJ2-7	NA	NA
CASSFITGGTEAFF	TGTGCCAGCAGCTTCATAACAGGGGGGACTGAAGCTTTCTTT	TRBV7-9	TRBJ1-1	TRBD1	few
CASSPEGYGNTIYF	TGTGCCAGCTCACCGGAAGGATATGGAAACACCATATATTTT	TRBV18	TRBJ1-3	NA	many
CSVDRSGIEQFF	TGCAGCGTTGATAGGTCCGGGATTGAGCAGTTCTTC	TRBV29-1	TRBJ2-1	NA	many
CASSLWGFGNTEAFF	TGTGCCAGCAGCCTCTGGGGGTTCGGGAACACTGAAGCTTTCTTT	TRBV14	TRBJ1-1	NA	NA
CASSHTGFFTDTQYF	TGTGCCAGCAGCCACACAGGGTTTTTCACAGATACGCAGTATTTT	TRBV3-1	TRBJ2-3	NA	NA
CSVDGGGLAYEQYF	TGCAGCGTGGACGGAGGGGGTTTGGCCTACGAGCAGTACTTC	TRBV29-1	TRBJ2-7	NA	many
CASSPFPDTQYF	TGTGCCAGCAGTCCCTTCCCGGATACGCAGTATTTT	TRBV12-3/TRBV12-4	TRBJ2-3	NA	NA
CSATGYGSTDTQYF	TGCAGTGCTACAGGGTATGGAAGCACAGATACGCAGTATTTT	TRBV20-1	TRBJ2-3	NA	few
CASTTSPGAYNEQFF	TGTGCCAGCACCACATCCCCAGGGGCCTACAATGAGCAGTTCTTC	TRBV7-9	TRBJ2-1	NA	NA
CATNQGGGDTQYF	TGTGCCACCAACCAGGGGGGCGGAGATACGCAGTATTTT	TRBV2	TRBJ2-3	NA	few
CASSFLGAWDRANEQFF	TGTGCCAGCAGTTTCCTCGGTGCTTGGGACAGAGCCAATGAGCAGTTCTTC	TRBV12-3/TRBV12-4	TRBJ2-1	TRBD1	many
CASSEEGTNAANSPLHF	TGCGCCAGCAGTGAAGAGGGGACCAATGCCGCTAATTCACCCCTCCACTTT	TRBV2	TRBJ1-6	NA	few
CASSPLSGNTIYF	TGTGCCAGCAGCCCCCTCTCTGGAAACACCATATATTTT	TRBV7-6	TRBJ1-3	NA	many
CASNEYAGIYEQYF	TGTGCCAGCAATGAGTATGCGGGAATCTACGAGCAGTACTTC	TRBV7-2	TRBJ2-7	NA	NA
CASNPSGTEAFF	TGTGCCAGCAATCCATCCGGAACTGAAGCTTTCTTT	TRBV7-2	TRBJ1-1	NA	many
CANTRTIKGTQYF	TGTGCCAACACGAGGACGATCAAGGGCACGCAGTATTTT	TRBV12-3/TRBV12-4	TRBJ2-3	NA	NA
CASREAGSSYEQYF	TGTGCCAGTAGGGAAGCGGGGAGCTCCTACGAGCAGTACTTC	TRBV19	TRBJ2-7	TRBD2	few
CASSLGYSTDTQYF	TGTGCCAGCAGCTTAGGGTACAGCACAGATACGCAGTATTTT	TRBV7-9	TRBJ2-3	NA	many
CASGLVEGGLSRKLFF	TGTGCTAGTGGTTTGGTAGAAGGAGGGCTATCGAGAAAACTGTTTTTT	TRBV12-5	TRBJ1-4	NA	NA